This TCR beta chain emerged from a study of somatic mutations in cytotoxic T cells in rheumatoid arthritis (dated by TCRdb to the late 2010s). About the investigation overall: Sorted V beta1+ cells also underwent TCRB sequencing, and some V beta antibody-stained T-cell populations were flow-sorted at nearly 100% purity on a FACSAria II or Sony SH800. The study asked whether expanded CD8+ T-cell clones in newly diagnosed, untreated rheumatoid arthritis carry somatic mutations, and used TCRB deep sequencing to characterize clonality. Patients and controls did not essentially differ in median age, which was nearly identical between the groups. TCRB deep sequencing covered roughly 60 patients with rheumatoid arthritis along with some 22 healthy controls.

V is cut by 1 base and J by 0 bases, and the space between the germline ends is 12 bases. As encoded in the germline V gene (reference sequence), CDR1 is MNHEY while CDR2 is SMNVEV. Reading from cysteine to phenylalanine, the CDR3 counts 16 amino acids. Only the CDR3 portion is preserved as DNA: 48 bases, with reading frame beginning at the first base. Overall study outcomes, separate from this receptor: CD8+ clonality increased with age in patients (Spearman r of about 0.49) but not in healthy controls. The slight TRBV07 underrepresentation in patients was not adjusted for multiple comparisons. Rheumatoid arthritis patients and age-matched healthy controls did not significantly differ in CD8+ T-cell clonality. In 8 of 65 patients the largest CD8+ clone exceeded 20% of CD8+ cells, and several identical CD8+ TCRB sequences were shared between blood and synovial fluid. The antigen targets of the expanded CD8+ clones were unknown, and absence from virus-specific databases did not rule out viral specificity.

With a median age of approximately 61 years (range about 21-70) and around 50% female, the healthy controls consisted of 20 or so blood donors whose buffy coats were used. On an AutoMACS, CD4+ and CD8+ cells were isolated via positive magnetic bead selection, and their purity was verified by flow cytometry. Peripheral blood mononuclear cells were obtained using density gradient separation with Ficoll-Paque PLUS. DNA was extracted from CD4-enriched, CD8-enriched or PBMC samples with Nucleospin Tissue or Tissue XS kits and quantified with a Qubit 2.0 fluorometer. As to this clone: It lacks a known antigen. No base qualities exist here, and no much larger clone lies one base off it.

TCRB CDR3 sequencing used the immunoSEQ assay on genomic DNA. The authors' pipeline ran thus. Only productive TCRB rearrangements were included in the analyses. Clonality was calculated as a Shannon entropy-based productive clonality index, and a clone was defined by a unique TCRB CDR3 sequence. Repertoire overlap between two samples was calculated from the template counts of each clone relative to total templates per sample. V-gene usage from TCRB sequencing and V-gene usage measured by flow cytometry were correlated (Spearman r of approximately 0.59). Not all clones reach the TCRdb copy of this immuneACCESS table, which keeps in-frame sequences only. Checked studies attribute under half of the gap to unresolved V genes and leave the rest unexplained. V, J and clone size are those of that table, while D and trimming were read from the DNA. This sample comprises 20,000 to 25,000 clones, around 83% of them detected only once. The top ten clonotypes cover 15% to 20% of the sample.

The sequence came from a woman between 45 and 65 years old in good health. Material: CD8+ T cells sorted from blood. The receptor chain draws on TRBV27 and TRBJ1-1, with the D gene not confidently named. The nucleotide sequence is TGTGCCAGCAGTTTATATGGTGGATCTATGAACACTGAAGCTTTCTTT. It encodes CASSLYGGSMNTEAFF.